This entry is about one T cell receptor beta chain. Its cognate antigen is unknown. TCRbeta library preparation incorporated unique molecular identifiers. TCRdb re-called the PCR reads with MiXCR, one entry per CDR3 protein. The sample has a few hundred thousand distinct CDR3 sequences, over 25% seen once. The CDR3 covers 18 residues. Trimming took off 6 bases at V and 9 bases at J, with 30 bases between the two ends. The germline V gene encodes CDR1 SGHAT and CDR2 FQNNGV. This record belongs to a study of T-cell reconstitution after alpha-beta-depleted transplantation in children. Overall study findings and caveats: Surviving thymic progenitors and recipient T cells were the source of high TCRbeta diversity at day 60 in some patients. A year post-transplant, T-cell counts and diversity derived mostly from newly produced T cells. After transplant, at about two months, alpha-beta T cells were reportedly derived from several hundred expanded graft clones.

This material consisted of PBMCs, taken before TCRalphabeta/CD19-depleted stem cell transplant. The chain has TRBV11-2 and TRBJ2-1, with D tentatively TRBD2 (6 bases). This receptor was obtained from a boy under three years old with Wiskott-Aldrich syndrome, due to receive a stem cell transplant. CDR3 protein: CASSRSGLGHREIVEQFF. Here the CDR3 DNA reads TGTGCCAGCAGTAGGAGCGGGTTGGGGCATCGGGAGATTGTTGAGCAGTTCTTC.